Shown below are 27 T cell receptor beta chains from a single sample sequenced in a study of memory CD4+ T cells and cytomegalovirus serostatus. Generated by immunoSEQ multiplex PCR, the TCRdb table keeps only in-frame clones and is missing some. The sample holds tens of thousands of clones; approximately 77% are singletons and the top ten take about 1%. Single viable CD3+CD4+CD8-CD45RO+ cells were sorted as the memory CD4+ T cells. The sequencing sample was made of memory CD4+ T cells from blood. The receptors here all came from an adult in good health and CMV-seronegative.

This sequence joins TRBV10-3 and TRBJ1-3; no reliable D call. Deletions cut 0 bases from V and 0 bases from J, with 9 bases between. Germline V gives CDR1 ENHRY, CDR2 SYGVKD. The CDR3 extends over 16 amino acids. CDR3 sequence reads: CAISESARLSGNTIYF. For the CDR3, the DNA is TGTGCCATCAGTGAGTCGGCCAGGCTCTCTGGAAACACCATATATTTT.

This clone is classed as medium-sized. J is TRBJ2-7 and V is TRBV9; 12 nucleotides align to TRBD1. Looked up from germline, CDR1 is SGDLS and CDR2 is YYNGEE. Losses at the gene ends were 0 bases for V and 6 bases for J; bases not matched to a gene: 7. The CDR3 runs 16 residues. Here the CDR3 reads CASSVAGQGAQAEQYF. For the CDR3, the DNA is TGTGCCAGCAGCGTAGCGGGACAGGGGGCCCAAGCCGAGCAGTACTTC.

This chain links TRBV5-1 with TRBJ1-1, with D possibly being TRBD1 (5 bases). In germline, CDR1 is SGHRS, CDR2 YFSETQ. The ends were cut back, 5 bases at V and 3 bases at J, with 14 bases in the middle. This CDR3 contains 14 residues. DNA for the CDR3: TGCGCCAGCAGGATTTCGGGGACTGACACTGAAGCTTTCTTT. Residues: CASRISGTDTEAFF.

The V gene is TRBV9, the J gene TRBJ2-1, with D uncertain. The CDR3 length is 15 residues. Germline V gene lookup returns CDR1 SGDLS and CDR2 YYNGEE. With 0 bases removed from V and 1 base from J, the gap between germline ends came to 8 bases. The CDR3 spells CASSVAKGSYNEQFF. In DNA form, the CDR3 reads TGTGCCAGCAGCGTAGCTAAGGGTTCCTACAATGAGCAGTTCTTC.

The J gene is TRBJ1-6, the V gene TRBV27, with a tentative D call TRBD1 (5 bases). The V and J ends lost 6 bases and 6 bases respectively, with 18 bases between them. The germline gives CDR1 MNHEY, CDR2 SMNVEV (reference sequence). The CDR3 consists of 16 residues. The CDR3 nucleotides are TGTGCCAGCAGGGACGCAGGGTATTGGACTAATTCACCCCTCCACTTT. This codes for CASRDAGYWTNSPLHF.

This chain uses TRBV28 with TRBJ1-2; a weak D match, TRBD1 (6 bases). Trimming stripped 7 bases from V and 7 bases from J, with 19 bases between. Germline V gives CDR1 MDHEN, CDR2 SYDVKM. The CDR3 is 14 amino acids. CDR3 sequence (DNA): TGTGCCAGCAATGGTGTACAGGGTTCAGCTGGCTACACCTTC. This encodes CASNGVQGSAGYTF.

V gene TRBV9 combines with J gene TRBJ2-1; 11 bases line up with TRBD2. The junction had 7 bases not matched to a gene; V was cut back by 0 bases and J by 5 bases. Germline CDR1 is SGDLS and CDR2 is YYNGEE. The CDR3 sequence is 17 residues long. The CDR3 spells CASSVAQGLAENNEQFF. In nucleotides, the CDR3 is TGTGCCAGCAGCGTAGCCCAGGGACTAGCGGAAAACAATGAGCAGTTCTTC.

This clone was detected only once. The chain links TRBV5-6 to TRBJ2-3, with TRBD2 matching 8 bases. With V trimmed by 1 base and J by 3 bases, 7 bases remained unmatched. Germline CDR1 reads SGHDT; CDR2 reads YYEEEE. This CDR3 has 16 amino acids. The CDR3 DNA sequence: TGTGCCAGCAGCTTGACGGGGGGGGGCCGTACAGATACGCAGTATTTT. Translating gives CASSLTGGGRTDTQYF.

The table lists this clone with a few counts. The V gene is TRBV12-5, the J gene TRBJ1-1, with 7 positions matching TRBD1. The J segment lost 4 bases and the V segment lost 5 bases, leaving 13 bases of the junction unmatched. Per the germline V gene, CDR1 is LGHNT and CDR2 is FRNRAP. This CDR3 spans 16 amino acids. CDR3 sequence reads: CASGAWDRGRFTEAFF. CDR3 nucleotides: TGTGCTAGTGGTGCATGGGACAGAGGACGTTTCACTGAAGCTTTCTTT. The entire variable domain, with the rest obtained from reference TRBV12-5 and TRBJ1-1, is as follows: DARVTQTPRHKVTEMGQEVTMRCQPILGHNTVFWYRQTMMQGLELLAYFRNRAPLDDSGMPKDRFSAEMPDATLATLKIQPSEPRDSAVYFCASGAWDRGRFTEAFFGQGTRLTVV.

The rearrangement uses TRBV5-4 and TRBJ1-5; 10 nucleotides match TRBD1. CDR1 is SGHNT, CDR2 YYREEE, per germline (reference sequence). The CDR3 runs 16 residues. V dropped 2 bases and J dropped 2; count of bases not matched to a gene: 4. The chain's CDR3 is CASSFDGQGGNQPQHF. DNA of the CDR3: TGTGCCAGCAGCTTTGATGGACAGGGGGGCAATCAGCCCCAGCATTTT.

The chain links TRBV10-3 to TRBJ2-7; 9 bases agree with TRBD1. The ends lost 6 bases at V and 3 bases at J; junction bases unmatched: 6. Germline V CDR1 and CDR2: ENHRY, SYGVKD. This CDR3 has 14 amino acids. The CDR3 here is CAISTGGGIYEQYF. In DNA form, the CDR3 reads TGTGCCATCAGCACAGGGGGCGGAATCTACGAGCAGTACTTC.

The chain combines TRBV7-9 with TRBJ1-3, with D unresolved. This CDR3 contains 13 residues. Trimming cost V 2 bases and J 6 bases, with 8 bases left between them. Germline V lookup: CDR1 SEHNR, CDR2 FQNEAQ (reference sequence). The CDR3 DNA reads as TGTGCCAGCAGCTTACGACCAGAAAACACCATATATTTT. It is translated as CASSLRPENTIYF. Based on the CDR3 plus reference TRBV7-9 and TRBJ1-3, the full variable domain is DTGVSQNPRHKITKRGQNVTFRCDPISEHNRLYWYRQTLGQGPEFLTYFQNEAQLEKSRLLSDRFSAERPKGSFSTLEIQRTEQGDSAMYLCASSLRPENTIYFGEGSWLTVV.

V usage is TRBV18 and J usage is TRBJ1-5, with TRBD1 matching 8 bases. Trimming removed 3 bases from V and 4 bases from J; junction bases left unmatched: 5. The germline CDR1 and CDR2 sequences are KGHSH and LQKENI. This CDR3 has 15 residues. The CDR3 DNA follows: TGTGCCAGCTCACCGGCGACAGGGGATAATCAGCCCCAGCATTTT. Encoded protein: CASSPATGDNQPQHF.

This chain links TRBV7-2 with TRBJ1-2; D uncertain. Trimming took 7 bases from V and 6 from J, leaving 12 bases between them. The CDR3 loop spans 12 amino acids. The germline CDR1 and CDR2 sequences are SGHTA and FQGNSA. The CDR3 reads CASTQPGNGYTF. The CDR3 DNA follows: TGTGCCAGCACCCAGCCGGGGAATGGCTACACCTTC. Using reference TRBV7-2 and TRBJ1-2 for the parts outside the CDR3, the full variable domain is GAGVSQSPSNKVTEKGKDVELRCDPISGHTALYWYRQSLGQGLEFLIYFQGNSAPDKSGLPSDRFSAERTGGSVSTLTIQRTQQEDSAVYLCASTQPGNGYTFGSGTRLTVV.

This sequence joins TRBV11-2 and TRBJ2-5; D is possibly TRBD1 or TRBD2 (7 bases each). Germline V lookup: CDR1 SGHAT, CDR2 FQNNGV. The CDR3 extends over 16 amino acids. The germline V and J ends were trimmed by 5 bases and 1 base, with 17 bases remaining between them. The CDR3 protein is CASSPDDREGQETQYF. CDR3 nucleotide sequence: TGTGCCAGCAGCCCAGACGACAGGGAGGGCCAAGAGACCCAGTACTTC.

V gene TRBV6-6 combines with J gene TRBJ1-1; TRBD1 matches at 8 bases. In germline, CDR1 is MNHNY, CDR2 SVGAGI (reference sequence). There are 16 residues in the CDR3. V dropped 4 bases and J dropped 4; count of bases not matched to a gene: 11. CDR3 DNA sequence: TGTGCCAGCAGTTTCGGACAGGGTGGTCCTTTCACTGAAGCTTTCTTT. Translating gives CASSFGQGGPFTEAFF.

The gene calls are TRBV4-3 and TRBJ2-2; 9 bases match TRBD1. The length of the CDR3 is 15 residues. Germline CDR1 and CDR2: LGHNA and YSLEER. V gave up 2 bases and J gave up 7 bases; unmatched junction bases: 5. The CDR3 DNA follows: TGCGCCAGCAGCCAAATGGGACAGGGAGGCGGGGAGCTGTTTTTT. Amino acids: CASSQMGQGGGELFF.

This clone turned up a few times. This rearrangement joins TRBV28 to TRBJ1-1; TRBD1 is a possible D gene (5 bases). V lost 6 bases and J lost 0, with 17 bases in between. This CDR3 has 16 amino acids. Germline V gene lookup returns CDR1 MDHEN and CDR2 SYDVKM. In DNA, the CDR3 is TGTGCCAGCAGCCCAGGACATATAGGGATGAACACTGAAGCTTTCTTT. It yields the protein CASSPGHIGMNTEAFF. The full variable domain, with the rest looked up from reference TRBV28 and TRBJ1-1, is DVKVTQSSRYLVKRTGEKVFLECVQDMDHENMFWYRQDPGLGLRLIYFSYDVKMKEKGDIPEGYSVSREKKERFSLILESASTNQTSMYLCASSPGHIGMNTEAFFGQGTRLTVV.

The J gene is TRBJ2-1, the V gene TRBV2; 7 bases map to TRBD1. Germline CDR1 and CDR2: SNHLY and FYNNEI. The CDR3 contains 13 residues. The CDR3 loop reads CATGTATYNEQFF. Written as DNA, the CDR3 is TGTGCTACCGGGACAGCCACTTACAATGAGCAGTTCTTC. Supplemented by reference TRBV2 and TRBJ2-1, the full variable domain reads EPEVTQTPSHQVTQMGQEVILRCVPISNHLYFYWYRQILGQKVEFLVSFYNNEISEKSEIFDDQFSVERPDGSNFTLKIRSTKLEDSAMYFCATGTATYNEQFFGPGTRLTVL.

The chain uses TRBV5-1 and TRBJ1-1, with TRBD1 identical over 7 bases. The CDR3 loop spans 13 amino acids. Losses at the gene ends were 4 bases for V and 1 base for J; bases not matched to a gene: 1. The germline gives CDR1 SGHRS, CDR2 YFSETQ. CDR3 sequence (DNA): TGCGCCAGCAGCCAGGGGGAGAACACTGAAGCTTTCTTT. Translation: CASSQGENTEAFF.

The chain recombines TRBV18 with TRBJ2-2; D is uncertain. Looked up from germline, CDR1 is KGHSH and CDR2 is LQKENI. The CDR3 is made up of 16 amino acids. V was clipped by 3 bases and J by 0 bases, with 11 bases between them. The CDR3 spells CASSPAATPNTGELFF. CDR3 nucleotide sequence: TGTGCCAGCTCACCGGCTGCAACCCCGAACACCGGGGAGCTGTTTTTT.

The CDR3 region is CASSVDYRVHQPQHF. Here the CDR3 DNA reads TGTGCCAGCAGCGTAGATTACAGGGTTCATCAGCCCCAGCATTTT. This rearrangement joins TRBV9 to TRBJ1-5; maybe TRBD1 (6 bases). The CDR3 sequence is 15 residues long. The germline gives CDR1 SGDLS, CDR2 YYNGEE. Trimming removed 0 bases at V and 5 bases at J, with 12 bases between.

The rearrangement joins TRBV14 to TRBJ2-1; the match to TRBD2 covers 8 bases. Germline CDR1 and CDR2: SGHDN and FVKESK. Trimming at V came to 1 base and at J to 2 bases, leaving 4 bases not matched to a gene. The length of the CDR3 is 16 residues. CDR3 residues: CASSQVPGGAYNEQFF. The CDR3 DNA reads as TGTGCCAGCAGCCAAGTGCCGGGAGGGGCCTACAATGAGCAGTTCTTC.

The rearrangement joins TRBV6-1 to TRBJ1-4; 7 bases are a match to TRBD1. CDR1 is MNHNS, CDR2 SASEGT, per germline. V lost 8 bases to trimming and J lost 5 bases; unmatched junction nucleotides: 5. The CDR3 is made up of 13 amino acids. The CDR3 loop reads CASLRGPNEKLFF. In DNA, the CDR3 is TGTGCCAGCCTTAGGGGGCCCAATGAAAAACTGTTTTTT.

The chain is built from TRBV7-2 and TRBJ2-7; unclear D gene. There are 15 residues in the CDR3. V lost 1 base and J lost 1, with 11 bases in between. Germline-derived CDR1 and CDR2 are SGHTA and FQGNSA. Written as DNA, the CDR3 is TGTGCCAGCAGCTTAGAGTCCGGGCCATCCTACGAGCAGTACTTC. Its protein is CASSLESGPSYEQYF.

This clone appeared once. The DNA of the CDR3 is TGTGCCAGCACCCAAATAGCGGGGGTTTACAATGAGCAGTTCTTC. Encoded protein: CASTQIAGVYNEQFF. The rearrangement links TRBV27 to TRBJ2-1, with 9 bases identical to TRBD2. Germline-derived CDR1 and CDR2 are MNHEY and SMNVEV (reference sequence). The CDR3 runs to 15 residues. J was trimmed by 4 bases and V by 7 bases; bases with no gene match: 8.

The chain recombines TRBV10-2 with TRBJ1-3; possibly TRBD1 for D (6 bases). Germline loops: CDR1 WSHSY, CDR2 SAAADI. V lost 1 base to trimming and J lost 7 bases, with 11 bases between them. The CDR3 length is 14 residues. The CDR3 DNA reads TGCGCCAGCAGTGAGTTGGGGGCAGACAACACCATATATTTT. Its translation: CASSELGADNTIYF.